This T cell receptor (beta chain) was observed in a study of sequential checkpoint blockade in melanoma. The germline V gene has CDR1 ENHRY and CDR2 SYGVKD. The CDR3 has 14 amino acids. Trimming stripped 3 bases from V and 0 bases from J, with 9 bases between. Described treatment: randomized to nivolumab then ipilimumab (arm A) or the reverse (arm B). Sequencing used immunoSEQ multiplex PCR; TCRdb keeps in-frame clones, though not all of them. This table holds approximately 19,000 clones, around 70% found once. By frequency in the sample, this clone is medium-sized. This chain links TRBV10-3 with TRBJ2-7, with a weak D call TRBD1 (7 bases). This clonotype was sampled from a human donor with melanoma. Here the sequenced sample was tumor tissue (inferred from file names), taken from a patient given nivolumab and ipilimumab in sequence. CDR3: CAISDRGDSYEQYF. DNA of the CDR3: TGTGCCATCAGTGACAGGGGGGACTCCTACGAGCAGTACTTC.